This TCR beta chain originates from a study of blood T cell repertoires in COVID-19. Study-level information: Specimens from acute and convalescent COVID-19 originated in the United States, Italy and Spain. In each case, the material was cDNA or gDNA derived from T cells, B-cell-depleted T cells, or PBMCs.

V dropped 7 bases and J dropped 0 bases, with 10 bases sitting between them. The CDR3 is 14 residues long. The V gene's germline CDR1 is LGHNT and CDR2 FRNRAP. Assay: immunoSEQ multiplex PCR; the TCRdb copy retains only in-frame clones and omits some. Here the sample spans some 150,000 clones, about 79% being singletons. Participant age was roughly 18 to 100 years, and participants resided in about two dozen US areas. Allocation to cohorts depended on clinical history reported by the participants. The sequenced sample consisted of PBMCs or T cells enriched from blood (not recorded which). The V gene is TRBV12-5, the J gene TRBJ1-5; D call uncertain. The clonotype was recovered from a man in his forties or fifties who had recovered from COVID-19. The CDR3 DNA is TGTGCTAGTGTTGGCGGTTATAGCAATCAGCCCCAGCATTTT. This codes for CASVGGYSNQPQHF. The full variable domain, in which reference TRBV12-5 and TRBJ1-5 provide the parts outside the CDR3, is DARVTQTPRHKVTEMGQEVTMRCQPILGHNTVFWYRQTMMQGLELLAYFRNRAPLDDSGMPKDRFSAEMPDATLATLKIQPSEPRDSAVYFCASVGGYSNQPQHFGDGTRLSIL.